These 25 T cell receptor beta chains originate from one sample sequenced in a study of blood T cell repertoires in COVID-19. The assay was immunoSEQ multiplex PCR, and TCRdb's table has in-frame clones only and misses some. Of hundreds of thousands of clones in the sample, 80% to 90% were seen once. The specimen was PBMCs or T cells enriched from blood (not recorded which). The receptors stem from a man in his thirties or forties who had recovered from COVID-19.

The chain uses TRBV30 and TRBJ2-4; D might be TRBD2 (7 bases). The germline V and J ends were trimmed by 1 base and 1 base, with 14 bases remaining between them. Per the germline V gene, CDR1 is GTSNPN and CDR2 is SVGIG (reference sequence). There are 16 residues in the CDR3. CDR3 sequence reads: CAWSGLGGLAKNIQYF. The DNA for the CDR3 is TGTGCCTGGAGTGGCTTGGGGGGGCTGGCCAAAAACATTCAGTACTTC.

The chain recombines TRBV5-4 with TRBJ2-1; D is possibly TRBD1 (6 bases). Trimming removed 2 bases at V and 8 bases at J, with 8 bases between. CDR1 and CDR2 (germline): SGHNT, YYREEE (reference sequence). The CDR3 is 12 amino acids. Here the CDR3 reads CASSFQGYEQFF. The CDR3 DNA reads as TGTGCCAGCAGCTTCCAGGGGTATGAGCAGTTCTTC.

The chain links TRBV19 to TRBJ1-2; no firm D call. This CDR3 spans 14 amino acids. Germline V gene sequence: CDR1 LNHDA, CDR2 SQIVND (reference sequence). V was clipped by 6 bases and J by 4 bases, with 15 bases between them. The CDR3 coding sequence is TGTGCCAGTAGCCCCGCGCGGGGTCCCTATGGCTACACCTTC. This sequence encodes CASSPARGPYGYTF.

The chain couples TRBV11-2 to TRBJ1-6, with 7 positions matching TRBD1. Germline loops: CDR1 SGHAT, CDR2 FQNNGV. The V segment lost 3 bases and the J segment 4 bases; nucleotides outside the gene matches: 9. This CDR3 region has 17 residues. The CDR3: CASSLVSGTVYNSPLHF. The CDR3 coding sequence is TGTGCCAGCAGCTTGGTCTCCGGGACAGTTTATAATTCACCCCTCCACTTT. Using reference TRBV11-2 and TRBJ1-6 for the parts outside the CDR3, the full variable domain is EAGVAQSPRYKIIEKRQSVAFWCNPISGHATLYWYQQILGQGPKLLIQFQNNGVVDDSQLPKDRFSAERLKGVDSTLKIQPAKLEDSAVYLCASSLVSGTVYNSPLHFGNGTRLTVT.

Comment on this clone: This CDR3 is also generated by other DNA sequences in the sample. CDR3 loop: CASSVGGGNSPLHF. The DNA of the CDR3 is TGTGCCAGCAGCGTAGGTGGCGGAAATTCACCCCTCCACTTT. The chain links TRBV9 to TRBJ1-6; D gene uncertain. Trimming stripped 0 bases from V and 7 bases from J, with 8 bases between. This CDR3 comprises 14 residues. Germline V CDR1 and CDR2: SGDLS, YYNGEE. Based on the CDR3 plus reference TRBV9 and TRBJ1-6, the full variable domain is DSGVTQTPKHLITATGQRVTLRCSPRSGDLSVYWYQQSLDQGLQFLIQYYNGEERAKGNILERFSAQQFPDLHSELNLSSLELGDSALYFCASSVGGGNSPLHFGNGTRLTVT.

The chain has TRBV5-1 and TRBJ1-5; no firm D call. This CDR3 spans 13 amino acids. V lost 2 bases to trimming and J lost 5 bases, with 8 bases between them. Germline CDR1 reads SGHRS; CDR2 reads YFSETQ. CDR3 in amino acids: CASSLSSDQPQHF. CDR3 coding DNA: TGCGCCAGCAGCTTATCATCGGATCAGCCCCAGCATTTT.

V is TRBV9 and J is TRBJ2-7, with D unclear. Germline lookup yields CDR1 SGDLS and CDR2 YYNGEE. The CDR3 sequence is 15 residues long. Trimming cost V 4 bases and J 0 bases, with 14 bases left between them. The CDR3 protein is CASSSRQSLSYEQYF. Written as DNA, the CDR3 is TGTGCCAGCAGCTCAAGACAAAGTCTCTCCTACGAGCAGTACTTC.

The chain recombines TRBV25-1 with TRBJ1-2, with 9 bases that match TRBD1. CDR3 length: 15 amino acids. With V trimmed by 2 bases and J by 3 bases, 4 bases remained unmatched. Per the germline V gene, CDR1 is MGHDK and CDR2 is SYGVNS. CDR3 sequence: CASSENTGGHYGYTF. CDR3 sequence (DNA): TGTGCCAGCAGTGAAAATACAGGGGGCCACTATGGCTACACCTTC.

The chain joins TRBV11-3 to TRBJ1-6, with 11 bases fitting TRBD1. Germline V gene sequence: CDR1 SGHNT, CDR2 YENEEA. The CDR3 is made up of 15 amino acids. The V segment lost 3 bases and the J segment 8 bases; nucleotides outside the gene matches: 3. CDR3 sequence (DNA): TGTGCCAGCAGCTTTGGACAGGGGGCGGATTCACCCCTCCACTTT. It translates to CASSFGQGADSPLHF.

The rearrangement uses TRBV9 and TRBJ1-1, with 8 nucleotides matching TRBD1. In germline, CDR1 is SGDLS, CDR2 YYNGEE. J was trimmed by 5 bases and V by 0 bases; bases with no gene match: 3. This CDR3 comprises 14 residues. As DNA, the CDR3 is TGTGCCAGCAGCGTAGGGACAGGGCAAACTGAAGCTTTCTTT. It yields the protein CASSVGTGQTEAFF.

J is TRBJ2-2 and V is TRBV7-2; tentatively, D is TRBD1 (6 bases). Trimming took 1 base from V and 4 from J, leaving 16 bases between them. The germline gives CDR1 SGHTA, CDR2 FQGNSA. This CDR3 spans 17 amino acids. DNA for the CDR3: TGTGCCAGCAGCTTAGACCGAGACAGGATCGGCACCGGGGAGCTGTTTTTT. This sequence encodes CASSLDRDRIGTGELFF. The full variable domain, in which reference TRBV7-2 and TRBJ2-2 provide the parts outside the CDR3, is GAGVSQSPSNKVTEKGKDVELRCDPISGHTALYWYRQSLGQGLEFLIYFQGNSAPDKSGLPSDRFSAERTGGSVSTLTIQRTQQEDSAVYLCASSLDRDRIGTGELFFGEGSRLTVL.

This chain's CDR3 is CASSSPGGGYEQYF. The CDR3 DNA is TGTGCCAGCAGCTCCCCCGGGGGTGGATACGAGCAGTACTTC. This sequence joins TRBV11-2 and TRBJ2-7; D possibly corresponds to TRBD2 (6 bases). This CDR3 is 14 amino acids long. With 4 bases removed from V and 4 bases from J, the gap between germline ends came to 14 bases. Germline CDR1 SGHAT, CDR2 FQNNGV. Variable domain in full (rest from reference TRBV11-2 and TRBJ2-7): EAGVAQSPRYKIIEKRQSVAFWCNPISGHATLYWYQQILGQGPKLLIQFQNNGVVDDSQLPKDRFSAERLKGVDSTLKIQPAKLEDSAVYLCASSSPGGGYEQYFGPGTRLTVT.

In this sample, this clone turned up a few times. The V and J genes are TRBV5-1 and TRBJ2-2; the D gene is possibly TRBD2 (5 bases). CDR1 and CDR2 from the germline V gene are SGHRS and YFSETQ. V was pared by 1 base and J by 0 bases, with 10 bases between. The CDR3 totals 16 residues. The CDR3 DNA reads as TGCGCCAGCAGCTTGTTATCGGGGACGAACACCGGGGAGCTGTTTTTT. As protein: CASSLLSGTNTGELFF.

The chain links TRBV7-2 to TRBJ2-2; TRBD2 is a possible D gene (7 bases). Germline CDR1 reads SGHTA; CDR2 reads FQGNSA. CDR3 length equals 16 residues. V dropped 1 base and J dropped 6 bases, with 15 bases sitting between them. CDR3 in DNA: TGTGCCAGCAGCTTAGATTCGGGGGGCCTCTCCGGGGAGCTGTTTTTT. Protein product: CASSLDSGGLSGELFF.

The CDR3 region has the DNA TGTGCCAGCTCACCACCCCTAGCTTCAAATCCCGGGGAGCTGTTTTTT. It encodes CASSPPLASNPGELFF. The chain links TRBV18 to TRBJ2-2; TRBD2 might be the D (5 bases). Germline loops: CDR1 KGHSH, CDR2 LQKENI. The CDR3 totals 16 residues. Deletions cut 0 bases from V and 6 bases from J, with 14 bases between.

J is TRBJ2-7 and V is TRBV21-1; TRBD1 reflects the table's D call only, with no check against the DNA. TRBV21-1 is a pseudogene segment. The CDR3 consists of 13 residues. The CDR3 bases are TGTGCCAGCAGCAATAAATACAGGGGGGAGCAGTACTTC. This sequence encodes CASSNKYRGEQYF.

This chain links TRBV12-3 or TRBV12-4 with TRBJ1-1; no clear D gene. Trimming took 4 bases from V and 2 from J, leaving 8 bases between them. This CDR3 region has 13 residues. In nucleotides, the CDR3 is TGTGCCAGCAGTTCCGGGGTCAACACTGAAGCTTTCTTT. This gives the protein CASSSGVNTEAFF.

This chain connects TRBV5-1 to TRBJ1-1, with unresolved D. V lost 0 bases to trimming and J lost 10 bases, with 19 bases between them. Germline loops: CDR1 SGHRS, CDR2 YFSETQ. The CDR3 is 15 residues long. CDR3: CASSLGGQRRRRAFF. As DNA, the CDR3 is TGCGCCAGCAGCTTGGGTGGGCAGAGACGAAGAAGAGCTTTCTTT.

CDR3 amino acids: CASSPTSGGSSYNEQFF. The CDR3 nucleotides are TGTGCCAGCAGCCCTACTAGCGGGGGCAGCTCCTACAATGAGCAGTTCTTC. The V gene is TRBV3-1 (or the pseudogene TRBV3-2), the J gene TRBJ2-1, with TRBD2 matching 11 bases. In germline, CDR1 is LGHDT, CDR2 YNNKEL (reference sequence). CDR3 length: 17 residues. V was clipped by 4 bases and J by 0 bases; unmatched bases: 5.

Of note for this clone: An end of the junction does not agree with germline; a read error may underlie this. This chain connects TRBV7-7 to TRBJ1-1; no definite D call. The CDR3 extends over 13 amino acids. CDR1 is SSHAT and CDR2 is FNYEAQ in the germline V gene (reference sequence). The CDR3 sequence: CASSLDRGTEAFF. CDR3 bases: TGTGCTAGCAGCTTAGATCGGGGCACTGAAGCTTTCTTT.

The genes are TRBV6-5 and TRBJ2-2; D possibly corresponds to TRBD2 (7 bases). From germline, CDR1 is MNHEY and CDR2 SVGAGI. V was cut by 7 bases and J by 1 base, with 13 bases left in between. CDR3 length equals 15 residues. CDR3 residues: CASIHREGNTGELFF. CDR3 nucleotides: TGTGCCAGCATCCACAGGGAGGGGAACACCGGGGAGCTGTTTTTT.

This clone was seen once. The chain has TRBV5-6 and TRBJ1-2, with D possibly TRBD1 on 5 matching bases. The CDR3 length is 12 residues. V was shortened by 5 bases and J by 6 bases, with 11 bases between the two germline ends. CDR1 is SGHDT and CDR2 is YYEEEE in the germline V gene. The CDR3 sequence is CASRQGKDGYTF. The CDR3 DNA sequence: TGTGCCAGCAGGCAGGGAAAGGATGGCTACACCTTC.

The V gene is TRBV7-8, the J gene TRBJ1-2; 7 nucleotides align to TRBD1. The CDR3 covers 14 residues. V was clipped by 5 bases and J by 4 bases; unmatched bases: 7. Germline V CDR1 and CDR2: SGHVS, FQNEAQ. The CDR3, as DNA: TGTGCCAGCAGCGAAGGGACAGCTCTCTATGGCTACACCTTC. This gives the protein CASSEGTALYGYTF.

This chain joins TRBV28 and TRBJ1-2; D call uncertain. Trimming cost V 8 bases and J 4 bases, with 11 bases left between them. Looked up from germline, CDR1 is MDHEN and CDR2 is SYDVKM. This CDR3 comprises 12 residues. This CDR3 reads CASGKTGYGYTF. The CDR3 bases are TGTGCCAGCGGAAAGACTGGCTATGGCTACACCTTC.

This chain links TRBV10-2 with TRBJ2-5; 8 positions agree with TRBD1. This CDR3 has 12 residues. With 7 bases clipped from V and 5 bases from J, the junction kept 3 bases outside the gene matches. Per the germline V gene, CDR1 is WSHSY and CDR2 is SAAADI. The CDR3 region has the DNA TGCGCCAGCAAACAGGGGGTGGAGACCCAGTACTTC. Translation gives CASKQGVETQYF.